The 26 T cell receptor beta chains listed next were all sequenced from one sample in a study of OX40 agonist ivuxolimab in advanced cancers. The method was immunoSEQ multiplex PCR; TCRdb's version includes in-frame clones alone and lacks a portion of them. The table lists around 100,000 clones, 85% to 90% of them singletons, with about 0.16% in the top ten. Sample: CD4+ or CD8+ T cells sorted from blood, taken in a trial of the OX40 agonist ivuxolimab. The receptor set was obtained from an adult with an advanced solid tumor such as melanoma, head and neck, liver or kidney cancer.

The chain is built from TRBV6-1 and TRBJ1-2; 11 positions match TRBD1. Germline values: CDR1 MNHNS, CDR2 SASEGT. The CDR3 consists of 14 residues. V trimming: 5 bases; J trimming: 4 bases; junction bases outside the gene matches: 3. In DNA, the CDR3 is TGTGCCAGCAGTACCGGGACAGGGGGCTATGGCTACACCTTC. It codes for CASSTGTGGYGYTF.

This chain links TRBV27 with TRBJ1-2, with TRBD1 matching over 8 bases. V shed 5 bases, J shed 4 bases, and the junction held 3 bases outside the gene matches. The CDR3 spans 13 residues. Germline V lookup: CDR1 MNHEY, CDR2 SMNVEV (reference sequence). The CDR3 here is CASSPTGAYGYTF. As DNA, the CDR3 is TGTGCCAGCAGTCCGACAGGGGCCTATGGCTACACCTTC.

The chain has TRBV30 and TRBJ2-7, with 13 bases fitting TRBD2. The CDR3 contains 16 residues. V trimming: 1 base; J trimming: 2 bases; junction bases outside the gene matches: 5. Germline V gene lookup returns CDR1 GTSNPN and CDR2 SVGIG (reference sequence). The chain's CDR3 is CAWSGTSGSRTYEQYF. The CDR3 nucleotides read TGTGCCTGGAGTGGGACTAGCGGGAGTAGGACCTACGAGCAGTACTTC.

This chain links TRBV4-2 with TRBJ1-2, with 7 bases lining up with TRBD1. Germline CDR1 is LGHNA and CDR2 is YNFKEQ. With 0 bases clipped from V and 10 bases from J, the junction kept 14 bases outside the gene matches. This CDR3 has 16 amino acids. The CDR3: CASSQESGRGLSIYTF. The CDR3 region has the DNA TGTGCCAGCAGCCAAGAGTCTGGCAGGGGGTTGTCGATCTACACCTTC.

The chain has TRBV5-1 and TRBJ2-5; 11 nucleotides match TRBD1. With 4 bases clipped from V and 4 bases from J, the junction kept 3 bases outside the gene matches. CDR3 length: 14 amino acids. The germline CDR1 and CDR2 sequences are SGHRS and YFSETQ. The CDR3 DNA reads TGCGCCAGCAGCGGGACAGGGGGGCGAGAGACCCAGTACTTC. As protein: CASSGTGGRETQYF.

The J gene is TRBJ1-2, the V gene TRBV6-6; D unclear. The CDR3 length is 12 residues. The germline V and J ends were trimmed by 5 bases and 5 bases, with 9 bases remaining between them. Germline CDR1 and CDR2: MNHNY and SVGAGI (reference sequence). CDR3 sequence: CASSTKGYGYTF. In nucleotides, the CDR3 is TGTGCCAGCAGTACAAAAGGATATGGCTACACCTTC.

This rearrangement joins TRBV2 to TRBJ1-6; TRBD1 might be the D (6 bases). V was pared by 4 bases and J by 0 bases, with 16 bases between. There are 18 residues in the CDR3. Germline lookup yields CDR1 SNHLY and CDR2 FYNNEI. As DNA, the CDR3 is TGTGCCAGCAGTGCTACCGGGGGGCTAAGCTCCTATAATTCACCCCTCCACTTT. This codes for CASSATGGLSSYNSPLHF.

This chain joins TRBV30 and TRBJ1-6; no reliable D call. The CDR3 extends over 13 amino acids. V was trimmed by 2 bases and J by 4 bases, leaving 6 bases between them. The germline V gene encodes CDR1 GTSNPN and CDR2 SVGIG (reference sequence). The CDR3 bases are TGTGCCTGGAGTTTAGGGTATAATTCACCCCTCCACTTT. Amino acids: CAWSLGYNSPLHF.

In this sample, this clone turned up once. V is TRBV21-1 and J is TRBJ2-5; the table's D call, TRBD2, has no DNA check behind it. TRBV21-1 corresponds to a pseudogene. The CDR3 covers 16 residues. The CDR3 nucleotides are TGTGCCAGCAGCAAAGATGAGGGCGGTAGCCAAGAGACCCAGTACTTC. Its protein product is CASSKDEGGSQETQYF.

The chain recombines TRBV27 with TRBJ2-3; TRBD2 is a possible D gene (6 bases). The CDR3 runs to 16 residues. V was pared by 0 bases and J by 3 bases, with 13 bases between. Germline assignment: CDR1 MNHEY and CDR2 SMNVEV (reference sequence). The CDR3 reads CASSLSVGRRTDTQYF. The CDR3 bases are TGTGCCAGCAGTTTATCGGTCGGGAGAAGAACAGATACGCAGTATTTT.

The chain recombines TRBV9 with TRBJ1-2; D may be TRBD1 (5 bases). The CDR3 loop spans 13 amino acids. In germline, CDR1 is SGDLS, CDR2 YYNGEE. V lost 5 bases to trimming and J lost 9 bases, with 17 bases between them. DNA for the CDR3: TGTGCCAGCAGTGAAAGACCGGGACTGAGCTACACCTTC. It is translated as CASSERPGLSYTF.

The V and J genes are TRBV2 and TRBJ2-5; tentatively, D is TRBD1 (5 bases). Trimming removed 6 bases from V and 0 bases from J, with 11 bases in between. Looked up from germline, CDR1 is SNHLY and CDR2 is FYNNEI. This CDR3 has 14 residues. The CDR3 DNA sequence: TGTGCCAGCAGAATCAGGGCGTACCAAGAGACCCAGTACTTC. The encoded protein is CASRIRAYQETQYF.

This chain links TRBV6-6 with TRBJ1-5, with unresolved D. The V gene lost 6 bases and the J gene lost 7 bases, with 16 bases spanning the gap. CDR3 length: 14 amino acids. Germline-derived CDR1 and CDR2 are MNHNY and SVGAGI (reference sequence). CDR3 protein: CASRFEGLRQPQHF. In nucleotides, the CDR3 is TGTGCCAGCAGGTTCGAGGGTCTACGGCAGCCCCAGCATTTT.

The chain employs TRBV19 and TRBJ1-2; D remains ambiguous. The germline V gene encodes CDR1 LNHDA and CDR2 SQIVND (reference sequence). The CDR3 sequence is 13 residues long. The ends were cut back, 5 bases at V and 4 bases at J, with 11 bases in the middle. CDR3 amino acids: CASSPGMVYGYTF. The CDR3 coding sequence is TGTGCCAGTAGTCCCGGAATGGTCTATGGCTACACCTTC. Using reference TRBV19 and TRBJ1-2 for the parts outside the CDR3, the full variable domain is DGGITQSPKYLFRKEGQNVTLSCEQNLNHDAMYWYRQDPGQGLRLIYYSQIVNDFQKGDIAEGYSVSREKKESFPLTVTSAQKNPTAFYLCASSPGMVYGYTFGSGTRLTVV.

V usage is TRBV28 and J usage is TRBJ1-2; 8 bases match TRBD1. This CDR3 has 13 amino acids. Germline values: CDR1 MDHEN, CDR2 SYDVKM. The junction had 5 bases not matched to a gene; V was cut back by 6 bases and J by 5 bases. As DNA, the CDR3 is TGTGCCAGCAGCAGGACAGGGTTGTATGGCTACACCTTC. The encoded protein is CASSRTGLYGYTF.

The chain joins TRBV7-9 to TRBJ2-2; D may be TRBD2 (6 bases). The CDR3 contains 14 residues. Germline CDR1 reads SEHNR; CDR2 reads FQNEAQ (reference sequence). V lost 5 bases, J lost 6 bases, and 13 bases lay in between. CDR3 coding DNA: TGTGCCAGCAGCCTCCTCGGAGGGGCCGGGGAGCTGTTTTTT. This translates into CASSLLGGAGELFF.

The CDR3 region has the DNA TGTGCCAGCACCCGGGATGCAACTAATGAAAAACTGTTTTTT. This encodes CASTRDATNEKLFF. V gene TRBV6-1 combines with J gene TRBJ1-4; D gene uncertain. Germline values: CDR1 MNHNS, CDR2 SASEGT. The CDR3 is made up of 14 amino acids. V shed 7 bases and J shed 0 bases, with 9 bases lying between them.

CDR3 loop: CASISLGGTYEQYF. CDR3 sequence (DNA): TGCGCCAGCATTTCACTCGGGGGCACCTACGAGCAGTACTTC. V and J are TRBV10-2 and TRBJ2-7; tentatively, D is TRBD1 or TRBD2 (6 bases each). Germline CDR1 WSHSY, CDR2 SAAADI. V was shortened by 7 bases and J by 2 bases, with 15 bases between the two germline ends. The CDR3 extends over 14 amino acids.

The chain couples TRBV5-1 to TRBJ2-3; possibly TRBD2 for D (6 bases). V was trimmed by 2 bases and J by 4 bases, leaving 20 bases between them. The CDR3 runs to 17 residues. Germline-derived CDR1 and CDR2 are SGHRS and YFSETQ. The chain's CDR3 is CASSLNGRGPLPDTQYF. CDR3 sequence (DNA): TGCGCCAGCAGCTTAAACGGGCGGGGACCACTACCAGATACGCAGTATTTT.

The chain has TRBV19 and TRBJ2-1, with TRBD2 as a possible D gene (5 bases). Between the trimmed V and J ends, which lost 0 bases and 2 bases, there was a span of 14 bases. Germline V lookup: CDR1 LNHDA, CDR2 SQIVND (reference sequence). There are 17 residues in the CDR3. The CDR3 protein is CASSIDASSPPYNEQFF. The CDR3 DNA reads TGTGCCAGTAGTATAGACGCTAGCTCCCCTCCCTACAATGAGCAGTTCTTC.

This clone was observed a single time. This CDR3 reads CASSSLGLAYDYEQYF. The CDR3 region has the DNA TGTGCCAGCAGCTCCTTGGGACTAGCGTACGACTACGAGCAGTACTTC. The chain uses TRBV7-9 and TRBJ2-7; 10 nucleotides agree with TRBD2. CDR3 size: 16 residues. Germline loops: CDR1 SEHNR, CDR2 FQNEAQ (reference sequence). Losses at the gene ends were 4 bases for V and 3 bases for J; bases not matched to a gene: 9.

The chain carries TRBV11-3 and TRBJ1-6; the D gene is possibly TRBD1 (5 bases). The CDR3 consists of 15 residues. Trimming took 6 bases from V and 8 from J, leaving 17 bases between them. Per the germline V gene, CDR1 is SGHNT and CDR2 is YENEEA. The CDR3 region has the DNA TGTGCCAGCAGTCGGGACTTCGGTCCACATTCACCCCTCCACTTT. This codes for CASSRDFGPHSPLHF.

The J gene is TRBJ1-6, the V gene TRBV5-4; a possible D gene is TRBD1 (5 bases). Trimming shortened V by 0 bases and J by 10 bases, and 14 bases separated the two germline ends. CDR3 size: 15 residues. Germline V gene sequence: CDR1 SGHNT, CDR2 YYREEE (reference sequence). In nucleotides, the CDR3 is TGTGCCAGCAGCTTGGATCGGGGGAACGGGTCACCCCTCCACTTT. Protein product: CASSLDRGNGSPLHF.

The chain is built from TRBV7-9 and TRBJ1-5; D gene ambiguous. Deletions cut 3 bases from V and 0 bases from J, with 6 bases between. The CDR3 loop spans 14 amino acids. Germline V gene lookup returns CDR1 SEHNR and CDR2 FQNEAQ (reference sequence). Here the CDR3 DNA reads TGTGCCAGCAGCTTCCGAGATAGCAATCAGCCCCAGCATTTT. Amino acids: CASSFRDSNQPQHF.

This chain uses TRBV5-6 with TRBJ1-5; TRBD1 agrees at 7 bases. Germline lookup yields CDR1 SGHDT and CDR2 YYEEEE. Trimming at V came to 3 bases and at J to 4 bases, leaving 1 base not matched to a gene. This CDR3 has 13 residues. The CDR3 DNA reads as TGTGCCAGCAGCTGGGGACAGAATCAGCCCCAGCATTTT. Its protein product is CASSWGQNQPQHF.

This chain joins TRBV5-1 and TRBJ1-2; D is unclear. This CDR3 has 12 residues. The V and J ends lost 0 bases and 3 bases respectively, with 3 bases between them. Germline-derived CDR1 and CDR2 are SGHRS and YFSETQ. The CDR3 reads CASSLGDYGYTF. CDR3 nucleotide sequence: TGCGCCAGCAGCTTGGGTGACTATGGCTACACCTTC.